This TCR beta chain comes out of a study of CD8 T cells in Susac syndrome. RNA in amounts of roughly 0.5 to 1 ug was reverse transcribed with random hexamers. MiXCR, applied by TCRdb to the immunoSEQ multiplex PCR reads, yields one record per CDR3 protein. The table records about 160,000 distinct CDR3 sequences, roughly 93% of them present only once. The CDR3 runs to 14 residues. The ends were cut back, 0 bases at V and 2 bases at J, with 8 bases in the middle. Per germline, CDR1 SGHDT and CDR2 YYEEEE. This sequence was found in a human donor in good health. Sequencing was performed on CD4+ T cells from PBMCs. V and J are TRBV5-6 and TRBJ2-5; D may be TRBD1 (6 bases). CDR3 sequence: CASSLVGQQETQYF. CDR3 sequence (DNA): TGTGCCAGCAGCTTGGTGGGACAACAAGAGACCCAGTACTTC.